Listed below are T cell receptor beta chains from one sample, sequenced in a study of cytomegalovirus exposure and HLA in healthy donors. The repertoire was sequenced with immunoSEQ multiplex PCR; TCRdb's copy has only in-frame clones and lacks some. Among 100,000 to 150,000 clones, roughly 80% were seen once, and the ten largest hold 2.7%. The sample comprised PBMCs. Receptors originate from a woman between 40 and 50 years old in good health and CMV-seropositive. Both conserved end residues are part of each CDR3. D genes are given only for firm matches. Only some rows state a clone size, as once, few, many or a class for expanded clones.

-	TRBJ1-1	TRBD1	TRBV6-1	CASSGDSTEAFF	TGTGCCAGCAGTGGGGACAGCACCGAAGCTTTCTTT
-	TRBJ1-2	-	TRBV6-1	CASSEGRHGINTF	TGTGCCAGCAGTGAAGGACGACACGGAATCAACACCTTC
-	TRBJ2-1	TRBD2	TRBV30	CAWRGLAERNEQFF	TGTGCCTGGAGGGGACTAGCGGAGCGCAATGAGCAGTTCTTC
-	TRBJ1-4	TRBD1	TRBV19	CASSGTEATNEKLFF	TGTGCCAGTAGTGGGACAGAAGCAACTAATGAAAAACTGTTTTTT
few	TRBJ2-7	-	TRBV23-1	CASSQSRRLTGPLYEQYF	TGCGCCAGCAGTCAATCGAGGAGATTGACAGGACCGTTGTACGAGCAGTACTTC
few	TRBJ2-3	-	TRBV5-4	CASSLKGEDTQYF	TGTGCCAGCAGCTTAAAGGGGGAGGATACGCAGTATTTT
once	TRBJ1-1	-	TRBV19	CASAQAGTEAFF	TGTGCCAGTGCCCAGGCTGGGACTGAAGCTTTCTTT
-	TRBJ2-7	-	TRBV5-4	CASSFDAGATSEQYF	TGTGCCAGCAGCTTCGACGCTGGGGCCACCTCCGAGCAGTACTTC
-	TRBJ2-7	-	TRBV18	CASSPRGIDEQYF	TGTGCCAGCTCACCAAGGGGGATCGACGAGCAGTACTTC
-	TRBJ2-3	-	TRBV6-5	CASSWGGAGSTDTQYF	TGTGCCAGCAGTTGGGGTGGCGCGGGGAGCACAGATACGCAGTATTTT
few	TRBJ1-5	-	TRBV6-4	CASSDREGQPQHF	TGTGCCAGCAGTGACAGGGAGGGTCAGCCCCAGCATTTT
few	TRBJ1-4	-	TRBV18	CASSPPALTGLFF	TGTGCCAGCTCACCACCGGCATTAACGGGACTGTTTTTT
-	TRBJ2-1	TRBD2	TRBV4-1	CASSLSGGRNEQFF	TGCGCCAGCAGCCTCTCGGGGGGTCGCAATGAGCAGTTCTTC
-	TRBJ2-3	TRBD1	TRBV27	CASSRTGVADTQYF	TGTGCCAGCAGCCGGACAGGGGTGGCAGATACGCAGTATTTT
-	TRBJ1-5	-	TRBV5-1	CASSEAGADQPQHF	TGCGCCAGCAGCGAGGCGGGGGCAGACCAGCCCCAGCATTTT
-	TRBJ2-7	-	TRBV6-1	CASSEQFSYEQYF	TGTGCCAGCAGTGAACAATTCTCCTACGAGCAGTACTTC
-	TRBJ1-1	-	TRBV28	CASSFRTTEAFF	TGTGCCAGCAGTTTTCGGACTACTGAAGCTTTCTTT
once	TRBJ1-2	TRBD1	TRBV2	CASSMTGLYYGYTF	TGTGCCAGCAGTATGACAGGGCTGTACTATGGCTACACCTTC
few	TRBJ1-5	-	TRBV18	CASSDSEVQPQHF	TGTGCCAGCTCAGATTCGGAGGTTCAGCCCCAGCATTTT
-	TRBJ2-5	-	TRBV11-3	CASSLDPASETQYF	TGTGCCAGCAGCTTAGATCCTGCGTCGGAGACCCAGTACTTC